This paragraph reports one TCR beta chain. Germline V gives CDR1 MDHEN, CDR2 SYDVKM. V was clipped by 5 bases and J by 3 bases, with 14 bases between them. This CDR3 comprises 15 residues. The data belong to a study of blood T cell repertoires in COVID-19. In the study overall: Sites in the United States, Italy and Spain provided acute and convalescent COVID-19 samples.

The table came from immunoSEQ multiplex PCR; TCRdb's copy has only in-frame clones and leaves some out. The profile shows 400,000 to 500,000 clones, around nine tenths of them singletons. The chain has TRBV28 and TRBJ1-5, with unresolved D. The sample taken for sequencing was PBMCs or T cells enriched from blood (not recorded which). The receptor was derived from a woman in her late teens or twenties who had been exposed to COVID-19. The CDR3 sequence: CASSPGVTINQPQHF. The CDR3 bases are TGTGCCAGCAGTCCCGGGGTCACAATCAATCAGCCCCAGCATTTT.